This T cell receptor (beta chain) was recorded in a study of CXCR3-negative and CXCR3-positive naive CD8 T cells. The TRB libraries of cDNA were built by UMI-labeled 5' RACE. TCRdb re-called the 5' RACE reads; every CDR3 protein appears as one record, without DNA. This table lists tens of thousands of distinct CDR3 sequences. Regarding this clonotype: No antigen is known for it.

General observations from the study: From TRB CDR3 properties, TCR strength was inferred; surface CD5 did not differ between naive subsets. With CXCR3 expression partially decreased after cryopreservation, most assays relied on fresh PBMCs. Hydrophobicity of TRB CDR3s was greater in CXCR3-positive naive cells than in CXCR3-negative naive cells. Similar TRBV-TRBJ gene usage was seen in naive CXCR3-negative and CXCR3-positive cells, but not in memory cells.

The CDR3 runs to 13 residues. Looked up from germline, CDR1 is DFQATT and CDR2 is SNEGSKA (reference sequence). Sequencing input: naive CXCR3+ CD8+ T cells from blood. As for subset: CD45RO-CCR7+CD27+CD95- naive CD8+ T cells expressing CXCR3 (TNR3+). This receptor was taken from a human donor in good health. Some clones in this sample may be carry-over from other donors' samples. The V call is TRBV20-1, the J call TRBJ2-7. The chain's CDR3 is CSAEDFNSYEQYF.